These 18 T cell receptor beta chains share one sample of origin, sequenced in a study of OX40 agonist ivuxolimab in advanced cancers. Using immunoSEQ multiplex PCR, the repertoire was profiled, and TCRdb retains in-frame clones only, with some absent. The sample has fewer than 90,000 clones; over 90% are singletons. The sequences come from CD4+ or CD8+ T cells sorted from blood, collected in a trial of the OX40 agonist ivuxolimab. These receptors were obtained from an adult with an advanced solid tumor such as melanoma, head and neck, liver or kidney cancer.

This chain links TRBV9 with TRBJ1-1; no clear D. Germline V gives CDR1 SGDLS, CDR2 YYNGEE. V was cut by 0 bases and J by 2 bases, with 2 bases left in between. The CDR3 is 12 residues long. The DNA of the CDR3 is TGTGCCAGCAGCGTAGATAACACTGAAGCTTTCTTT. Translating gives CASSVDNTEAFF.

This rearrangement joins TRBV6-5 to TRBJ1-5; the D is unclear. Trimming left V 5 bases short and J 6 bases short, with 8 bases between. Germline V gives CDR1 MNHEY, CDR2 SVGAGI. This CDR3 spans 12 amino acids. CDR3 amino acids: CASSSYGQPQHF. Written as DNA, the CDR3 is TGTGCCAGCAGTAGTTACGGTCAGCCCCAGCATTTT.

This chain uses TRBV5-1 with TRBJ2-1; 9 bases are a match to TRBD2. This CDR3 comprises 17 residues. Germline V gives CDR1 SGHRS, CDR2 YFSETQ. V dropped 4 bases and J dropped 2; count of bases not matched to a gene: 10. CDR3 nucleotides: TGCGCCAGCAGCCTTCCTATTAGCGGGAGTGCCTACAATGAGCAGTTCTTC. This translates into CASSLPISGSAYNEQFF.

This clone appeared once. CDR3 amino acids: CASSVRDGFYEQYF. CDR3 DNA sequence: TGTGCCAGCAGCGTACGGGACGGATTCTACGAGCAGTACTTC. The rearrangement joins TRBV9 to TRBJ2-7; D possibly uses TRBD1 or TRBD2 (5 bases each). Germline V gene sequence: CDR1 SGDLS, CDR2 YYNGEE. V was shortened by 1 base and J by 3 bases, with 11 bases between the two germline ends. The CDR3 length is 14 residues.

This clone was seen just once. This chain joins TRBV7-9 and TRBJ1-2; D possibly corresponds to TRBD1 (5 bases). Germline values: CDR1 SEHNR, CDR2 FQNEAQ (reference sequence). Trimming removed 4 bases at V and 5 bases at J, with 8 bases between. CDR3 length: 12 amino acids. Here the CDR3 reads CASSSEGYGYTF. The CDR3 coding sequence is TGTGCCAGCAGCTCCGAGGGGTATGGCTACACCTTC.

V and J are TRBV5-5 and TRBJ2-7; no clear D gene. The CDR3 runs to 13 residues. Trimming shortened V by 5 bases and J by 4 bases, and 13 bases separated the two germline ends. Germline CDR1 reads SGHKS; CDR2 reads YYEKEE (reference sequence). The CDR3 protein is CASSPFHQYEQYF. In DNA form, the CDR3 reads TGTGCCAGCAGTCCCTTTCACCAGTACGAGCAGTACTTC. Full variable domain (remainder filled in from reference TRBV5-5 and TRBJ2-7): DAGVTQSPTHLIKTRGQQVTLRCSPISGHKSVSWYQQVLGQGPQFIFQYYEKEERGRGNFPDRFSARQFPNYSSELNVNALLLGDSALYLCASSPFHQYEQYFGPGTRLTVT.

This sequence joins TRBV19 and TRBJ2-2; D perhaps matches TRBD2 (5 bases). Trimming removed 1 base at V and 7 bases at J, with 10 bases between. The CDR3 length is 14 residues. CDR1 LNHDA and CDR2 SQIVND come from the germline V gene (reference sequence). The CDR3 DNA reads TGTGCCAGTAGTATAGCGGAGGTTGACGGGGAGCTGTTTTTT. This sequence encodes CASSIAEVDGELFF.

V and J are TRBV19 and TRBJ2-7; D is unclear. Germline CDR1 reads LNHDA; CDR2 reads SQIVND (reference sequence). The V end lost 0 bases, the J end lost 3 bases, and 15 bases lay between the germline ends. The CDR3 loop spans 16 amino acids. DNA for the CDR3: TGTGCCAGTAGTATAGATGCAGGAGACCTAGACTACGAGCAGTACTTC. Protein sequence: CASSIDAGDLDYEQYF.

This chain connects TRBV6-5 to TRBJ2-2; 7 nucleotides align to TRBD1. CDR3 length equals 15 residues. Germline CDR1 and CDR2: MNHEY and SVGAGI. The V and J ends lost 5 bases and 4 bases, in that order; junction bases with no gene match: 7. The CDR3 sequence is CASSQAGTATGELFF. The CDR3 region has the DNA TGTGCCAGCAGTCAGGCCGGGACAGCCACCGGGGAGCTGTTTTTT.

The V call is TRBV5-4, the J call TRBJ1-2; D is ambiguous. This CDR3 spans 11 amino acids. Germline lookup yields CDR1 SGHNT and CDR2 YYREEE (reference sequence). With 9 bases removed from V and 4 bases from J, the gap between germline ends came to 10 bases. For the CDR3, the DNA is TGTGCCATGGGGAAGGGCTATGGCTACACCTTC. As protein: CAMGKGYGYTF.

The chain combines TRBV4-2 with TRBJ2-3; the match to TRBD2 covers 9 bases. Unmatched junction bases numbered 11, after V lost 4 bases and J lost 6 bases. The CDR3 is made up of 16 amino acids. Germline-derived CDR1 and CDR2 are LGHNA and YNFKEQ. The CDR3 region is CASSLTGGRAGDTQYF. Here the CDR3 DNA reads TGTGCCAGCAGCCTGACGGGCGGGAGGGCCGGGGATACGCAGTATTTT.

V is TRBV4-3 and J is TRBJ1-1; a possible D gene is TRBD1 (5 bases). The CDR3 is 16 residues long. Germline V CDR1 and CDR2: LGHNA, YSLEER. V lost 0 bases and J lost 5, with 16 bases in between. The CDR3 coding sequence is TGCGCCAGCAGCCAAGAGGGGATCGGGGGGGTGACTGAAGCTTTCTTT. Translating gives CASSQEGIGGVTEAFF.

CDR3 in amino acids: CASSGTVYEQYF. In DNA form, the CDR3 reads TGTGCCAGCAGTGGGACCGTCTACGAGCAGTACTTC. The chain employs TRBV2 and TRBJ2-7; D uncertain. The germline V and J ends were trimmed by 4 bases and 3 bases, with 7 bases remaining between them. From germline, CDR1 is SNHLY and CDR2 FYNNEI. There are 12 residues in the CDR3.

This chain uses TRBV4-1 with TRBJ2-3; possibly TRBD2 for D (5 bases). Germline V gene sequence: CDR1 MGHRA, CDR2 YSYEKL. The length of the CDR3 is 17 residues. V was cut by 1 base and J by 2 bases, with 16 bases left in between. The CDR3 reads CASSQGAVGRFTDTQYF. DNA for the CDR3: TGCGCCAGCAGCCAAGGAGCGGTCGGAAGATTCACAGATACGCAGTATTTT.

V and J are TRBV18 and TRBJ2-1, with TRBD2 matching over 15 bases. The CDR3 is 19 residues long. V shed 0 bases, J shed 1 base, and the junction held 4 bases outside the gene matches. In germline, CDR1 is KGHSH, CDR2 LQKENI. The CDR3 loop reads CASSPPGLAGGGSYNEQFF. The DNA for the CDR3 is TGTGCCAGCTCACCACCGGGACTAGCGGGAGGAGGGTCCTACAATGAGCAGTTCTTC.

The V and J genes are TRBV5-4 and TRBJ2-1; 7 positions match TRBD2. CDR1 SGHNT and CDR2 YYREEE come from the germline V gene (reference sequence). This CDR3 region has 14 residues. Trimming took 0 bases from V and 9 from J; bases not matched to a gene: 6. This CDR3 reads CASSLGGERGEQFF. DNA for the CDR3: TGTGCCAGCAGCTTGGGAGGGGAGCGGGGTGAGCAGTTCTTC.

The CDR3 DNA is TGTGCCAGCAGCGACAGGGGGACCTACAATGAGCAGTTCTTC. This translates into CASSDRGTYNEQFF. The chain couples TRBV27 to TRBJ2-1; 9 bases are shared with TRBD1. The V segment lost 6 bases and the J segment 2 bases; nucleotides outside the gene matches: 2. Germline V CDR1 and CDR2: MNHEY, SMNVEV (reference sequence). This CDR3 spans 14 amino acids.

V is TRBV19 and J is TRBJ2-7; 14 bases line up with TRBD2. Germline CDR1 LNHDA, CDR2 SQIVND (reference sequence). CDR3 length: 15 amino acids. The junction had 4 bases not matched to a gene; V was cut back by 5 bases and J by 4 bases. CDR3 region: CASSSGLAGVYEQYF. The CDR3 region has the DNA TGTGCCAGTAGTTCGGGACTAGCGGGAGTTTACGAGCAGTACTTC.